The 8 T cell receptor beta chains listed next were all sequenced from one sample in a study of regulatory T cells in long-lasting Graves disease. TCR beta libraries were built with iRepertoire HTBI primers and Arm-PCR of CDR3 regions. TCRdb independently ran MiXCR on the multiplex PCR reads; one entry per CDR3 protein. There are more than 450,000 distinct CDR3 sequences in the sample; about 11% occur only once, and around 10% lies in the top ten. Time point here: newly diagnosed GD, antithyroid drugs for less than 3 months. PBMC RNA was the source of the TCR library. This sample was shared with a second study, whose subject was T cells in Graves' hyperthyroidism and ophthalmopathy.

The sample was peripheral blood mononuclear cells (PBMCs), taken at new diagnosis, from a patient treated with antithyroid drugs. All receptors derive from a woman aged 30 to 39 with Graves disease.

The chain recombines TRBV11-3 with TRBJ2-2, with 11 bases identical to TRBD1. Trimming took 6 bases from V and 7 from J; bases not matched to a gene: 7. The CDR3 sequence is 15 residues long. CDR1 and CDR2 from the germline V gene are SGHNT and YENEEA. The DNA for the CDR3 is TGTGCCAGCAGATTGGGACAGGGGGTAGGCGGGGAGCTGTTTTTT. Amino acids: CASRLGQGVGGELFF.

This clonotype was counted at least ten times. The chain couples TRBV28 to TRBJ1-1; TRBD1 is a possible D gene (5 bases). Trimming shortened V by 2 bases and J by 3 bases, and 10 bases separated the two germline ends. CDR3 length: 14 amino acids. CDR1 MDHEN and CDR2 SYDVKM come from the germline V gene. The CDR3 bases are TGTGCCAGCAGTTTAACAGGAGTGGACACTGAAGCTTTCTTT. Translation: CASSLTGVDTEAFF.

The table lists this clonotype with a few counts. The V call is TRBV4-3, the J call TRBJ2-1; possibly TRBD2 for D (6 bases). V lost 5 bases to trimming and J lost 8 bases, with 22 bases between them. This CDR3 region has 16 residues. In germline, CDR1 is LGHNA, CDR2 YSLEER. CDR3 residues: CASSTQFAREVDEQFF. The CDR3 region has the DNA TGCGCCAGCAGCACACAATTTGCGCGGGAAGTGGATGAGCAGTTCTTC.

This clonotype was counted a few times. The chain links TRBV18 to TRBJ1-1; TRBD1 agrees at 9 bases. Per germline, CDR1 KGHSH and CDR2 LQKENI. V lost 6 bases to trimming and J lost 0 bases; unmatched junction nucleotides: 20. This CDR3 comprises 20 residues. CDR3 bases: TGTGCCAGCTCCCGACTCCCCTTCACAGGGGGCGAGGCGATGAACACTGAAGCTTTCTTT. It encodes CASSRLPFTGGEAMNTEAFF.

The chain recombines TRBV7-9 with TRBJ1-2; 7 nucleotides agree with TRBD1. The germline gives CDR1 SEHNR, CDR2 FQNEAQ (reference sequence). J lost 4 bases, V lost 1 base, and 3 bases had no gene match. The CDR3 is 14 amino acids. The CDR3, as DNA: TGTGCCAGCAGCTTAGTGACAGGGCCCTATGGCTACACCTTC. Translating it yields CASSLVTGPYGYTF.

This clonotype was recorded at least ten times. CDR3 in amino acids: CASSGQGSGEAFF. The CDR3 nucleotides are TGTGCCAGCAGTGGACAGGGGTCGGGGGAAGCTTTCTTT. The genes are TRBV2 and TRBJ1-1, with 8 bases matching TRBD1. The CDR3 is 13 amino acids. Germline V CDR1 and CDR2: SNHLY, FYNNEI. Unmatched junction bases numbered 6, after V lost 4 bases and J lost 8 bases.

In its sample, this clonotype was seen many times. The chain combines TRBV30 with TRBJ2-1; D gene uncertain. CDR3 size: 11 residues. The V end lost 8 bases, the J end lost 10 bases, and 15 bases lay between the germline ends. CDR1 GTSNPN and CDR2 SVGIG come from the germline V gene (reference sequence). The CDR3 loop reads CALMGGGEQFF. The CDR3 DNA reads TGTGCCCTCATGGGCGGCGGCGAGCAGTTCTTC.

The sample holds many counts of this clonotype. The J gene is TRBJ1-2, the V gene TRBV9; D possibly corresponds to TRBD1 (5 bases). This CDR3 comprises 14 residues. V gave up 4 bases and J gave up 7 bases, with 17 bases separating them. Germline values: CDR1 SGDLS, CDR2 YYNGEE. Here the CDR3 reads CASSSGPGVGGYTF. The CDR3 nucleotides are TGTGCCAGCAGCTCCGGACCGGGGGTTGGTGGCTACACCTTC.